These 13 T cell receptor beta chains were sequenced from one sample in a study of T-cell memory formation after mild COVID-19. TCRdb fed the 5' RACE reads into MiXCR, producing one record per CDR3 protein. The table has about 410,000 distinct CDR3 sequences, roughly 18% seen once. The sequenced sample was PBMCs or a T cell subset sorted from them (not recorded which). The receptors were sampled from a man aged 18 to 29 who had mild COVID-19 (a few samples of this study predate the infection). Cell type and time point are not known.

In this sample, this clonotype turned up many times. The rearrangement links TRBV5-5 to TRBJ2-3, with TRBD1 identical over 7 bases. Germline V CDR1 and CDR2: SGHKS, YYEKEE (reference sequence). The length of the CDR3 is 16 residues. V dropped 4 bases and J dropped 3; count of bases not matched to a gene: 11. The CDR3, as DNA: TGTGCCAGCAGCGAAGAGACAGGGTTTTTGACAGATACGCAGTATTTT. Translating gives CASSEETGFLTDTQYF.

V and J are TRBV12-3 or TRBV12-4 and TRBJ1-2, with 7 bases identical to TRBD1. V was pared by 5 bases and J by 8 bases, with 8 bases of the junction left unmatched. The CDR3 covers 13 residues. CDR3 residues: CASSLDRVRGYTF. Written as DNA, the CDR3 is TGTGCCAGCAGTCTCGACAGGGTGAGGGGCTACACCTTC.

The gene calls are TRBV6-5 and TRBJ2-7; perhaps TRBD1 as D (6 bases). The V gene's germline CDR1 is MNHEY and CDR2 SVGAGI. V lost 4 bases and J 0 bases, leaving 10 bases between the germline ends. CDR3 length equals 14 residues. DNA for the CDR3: TGTGCCAGCAGTTCAGGGGATAGCTCCTACGAGCAGTACTTC. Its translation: CASSSGDSSYEQYF.

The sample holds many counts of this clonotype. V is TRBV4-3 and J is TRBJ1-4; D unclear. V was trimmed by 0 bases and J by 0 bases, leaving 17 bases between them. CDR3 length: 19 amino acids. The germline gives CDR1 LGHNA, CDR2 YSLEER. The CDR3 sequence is CASSQEWGWQSATNEKLFF. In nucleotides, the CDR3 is TGCGCCAGCAGCCAAGAGTGGGGTTGGCAGTCTGCAACTAATGAAAAACTGTTTTTT.

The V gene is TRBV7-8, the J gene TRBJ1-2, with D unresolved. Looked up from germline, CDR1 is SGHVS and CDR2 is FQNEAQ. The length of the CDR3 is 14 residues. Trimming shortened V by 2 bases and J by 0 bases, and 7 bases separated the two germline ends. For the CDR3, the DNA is TGTGCCAGCAGCTTATTCGCGGCTAACTATGGCTACACCTTC. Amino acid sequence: CASSLFAANYGYTF.

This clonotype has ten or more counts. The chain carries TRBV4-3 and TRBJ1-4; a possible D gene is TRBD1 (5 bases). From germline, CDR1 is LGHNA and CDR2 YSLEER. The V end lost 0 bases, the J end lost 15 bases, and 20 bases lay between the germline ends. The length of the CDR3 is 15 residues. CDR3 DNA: TGCGCCAGCAGCCAAGATCTCGGTCAGGGACTGGTGTTGTTTTTT. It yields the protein CASSQDLGQGLVLFF.

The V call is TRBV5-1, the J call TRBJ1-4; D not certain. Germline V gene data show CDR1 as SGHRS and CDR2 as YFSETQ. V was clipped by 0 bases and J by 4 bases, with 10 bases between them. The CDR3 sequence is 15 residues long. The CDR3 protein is CASSLDVGLNEKLFF. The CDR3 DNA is TGCGCCAGCAGCTTGGACGTCGGGCTTAATGAAAAACTGTTTTTT.

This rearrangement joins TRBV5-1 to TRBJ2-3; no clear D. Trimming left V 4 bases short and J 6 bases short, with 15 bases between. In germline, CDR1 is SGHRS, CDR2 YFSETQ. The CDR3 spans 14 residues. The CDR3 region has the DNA TGCGCCAGCAGCACGACACGACGGTGGGATACGCAGTATTTT. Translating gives CASSTTRRWDTQYF.

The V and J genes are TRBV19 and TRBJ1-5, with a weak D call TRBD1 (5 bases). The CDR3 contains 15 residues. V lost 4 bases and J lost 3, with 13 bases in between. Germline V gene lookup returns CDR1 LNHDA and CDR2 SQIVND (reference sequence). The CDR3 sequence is CASSTDSYVNQPQHF. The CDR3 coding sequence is TGTGCCAGTAGTACTGACAGTTATGTCAATCAGCCCCAGCATTTT.

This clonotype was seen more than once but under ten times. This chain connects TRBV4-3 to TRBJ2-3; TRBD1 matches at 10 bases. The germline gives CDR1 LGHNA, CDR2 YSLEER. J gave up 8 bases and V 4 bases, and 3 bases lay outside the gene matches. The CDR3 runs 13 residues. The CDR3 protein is CASSPRTGGTQYF. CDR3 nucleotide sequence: TGCGCCAGCAGCCCGAGGACAGGGGGTACGCAGTATTTT.

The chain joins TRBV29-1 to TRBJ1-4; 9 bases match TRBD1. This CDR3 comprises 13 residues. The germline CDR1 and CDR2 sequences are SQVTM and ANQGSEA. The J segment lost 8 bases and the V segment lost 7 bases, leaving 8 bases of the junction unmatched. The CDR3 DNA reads TGCAGCGCGGACAGGGGCGGCAGCGAAAAACTGTTTTTT. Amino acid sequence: CSADRGGSEKLFF.

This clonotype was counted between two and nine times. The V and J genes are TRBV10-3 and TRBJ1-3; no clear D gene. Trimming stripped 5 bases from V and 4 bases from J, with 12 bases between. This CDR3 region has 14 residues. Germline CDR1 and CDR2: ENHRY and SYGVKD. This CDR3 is CAISPSAGGNTIYF. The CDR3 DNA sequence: TGTGCCATCAGTCCCAGTGCGGGCGGAAACACCATATATTTT.

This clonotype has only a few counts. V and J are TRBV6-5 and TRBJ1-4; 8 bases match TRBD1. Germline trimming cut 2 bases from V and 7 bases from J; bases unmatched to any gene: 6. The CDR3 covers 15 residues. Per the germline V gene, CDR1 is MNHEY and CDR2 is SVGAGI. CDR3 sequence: CASSYGGQGSEKLFF. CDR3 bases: TGTGCCAGCAGTTACGGCGGACAGGGCTCTGAAAAACTGTTTTTT.